The 17 T cell receptor beta chains listed next were all sequenced from one sample in a study of blood T cell repertoires in COVID-19. Method: immunoSEQ multiplex PCR; TCRdb's copy keeps in-frame clones and lacks some. The sample records tens of thousands of clones, around 90% being singletons. Sequencing was carried out using peripheral blood. Every receptor here comes from a woman between 45 and 65 years old in a cohort sampled during active COVID-19.

The chain couples TRBV28 to TRBJ1-4; D is unclear. CDR1 and CDR2 from the germline V gene are MDHEN and SYDVKM. The CDR3 extends over 16 amino acids. V was trimmed by 1 base and J by 11 bases, leaving 20 bases between them. CDR3 in amino acids: CASSLFLDGEIGKLFF. DNA for the CDR3: TGTGCCAGCAGTTTATTTCTAGACGGGGAGATCGGGAAACTGTTTTTT. Complete variable domain (other parts from reference TRBV28 and TRBJ1-4): DVKVTQSSRYLVKRTGEKVFLECVQDMDHENMFWYRQDPGLGLRLIYFSYDVKMKEKGDIPEGYSVSREKKERFSLILESASTNQTSMYLCASSLFLDGEIGKLFFGSGTQLSVL.

The chain is built from TRBV6-1 and TRBJ2-1; D gene ambiguous. Germline V lookup: CDR1 MNHNS, CDR2 SASEGT. This CDR3 region has 12 residues. The V end lost 6 bases, the J end lost 8 bases, and 11 bases lay between the germline ends. CDR3 in amino acids: CASSRSLDEQFF. DNA for the CDR3: TGTGCCAGCAGCCGGAGCCTAGATGAGCAGTTCTTC.

The chain carries TRBV3-1 (or the pseudogene TRBV3-2) and TRBJ1-3; 8 nucleotides line up with TRBD1. The ends lost 3 bases at V and 4 bases at J; junction bases unmatched: 5. The CDR3 runs to 15 residues. Germline CDR1 and CDR2: LGHDT and YNNKEL (reference sequence). CDR3 bases: TGTGCCAGCAGCCACCGACAGGGGTCAGGAAACACCATATATTTT. This gives the protein CASSHRQGSGNTIYF.

This sequence joins TRBV5-1 and TRBJ1-6; 12 bases fit TRBD1. This CDR3 is 15 amino acids long. The J segment lost 10 bases and the V segment lost 5 bases, leaving 7 bases of the junction unmatched. From germline, CDR1 is SGHRS and CDR2 YFSETQ. The CDR3 coding sequence is TGCGCCAGCAGTTCAGGGACAGGGGGCGTCTCACCCCTCCACTTT. Translated, it gives CASSSGTGGVSPLHF.

The chain joins TRBV5-5 to TRBJ2-5, with 9 bases matching TRBD1. The CDR3 is made up of 16 amino acids. Germline CDR1 reads SGHKS; CDR2 reads YYEKEE (reference sequence). V was clipped by 0 bases and J by 5 bases; unmatched bases: 8. CDR3 nucleotide sequence: TGTGCCAGCAGCTTGGCCGGGACAGGGATTGGGGAGACCCAGTACTTC. Translation gives CASSLAGTGIGETQYF.

The genes are TRBV20-1 and TRBJ1-2; D is ambiguous. Trimming left V 3 bases short and J 4 bases short, with 9 bases between. The CDR3 length is 12 residues. Germline CDR1 DFQATT, CDR2 SNEGSKA (reference sequence). The CDR3 DNA is TGCAGTGCTAGTACCGGAGGCTATGGCTACACCTTC. Translating it yields CSASTGGYGYTF.

J is TRBJ1-2 and V is TRBV27; 9 bases fit TRBD1. Germline V gene lookup returns CDR1 MNHEY and CDR2 SMNVEV (reference sequence). The trim removed 7 bases at V and 3 bases at J, leaving 6 bases unmatched. The CDR3 runs to 14 residues. The CDR3 DNA reads as TGTGCCAGCAAAACGGGACAGGGCGACTATGGCTACACCTTC. Its translation is CASKTGQGDYGYTF.

This chain connects TRBV29-1 to TRBJ1-4; TRBD1 aligns across 8 bases. The junction had 6 bases not matched to a gene; V was cut back by 7 bases and J by 5 bases. Germline CDR1 SQVTM, CDR2 ANQGSEA. The CDR3 runs to 13 residues. CDR3 nucleotide sequence: TGCAGCGGCCGGACAGGGAACAATGAAAAACTGTTTTTT. This codes for CSGRTGNNEKLFF.

The chain uses TRBV13 and TRBJ2-3, with TRBD2 identical over 8 bases. Germline V CDR1 and CDR2: PRHDT, FYEKMQ (reference sequence). The V gene end was trimmed by 4 bases and the J gene end by 3 bases; junction bases not matched to a gene: 0. The length of the CDR3 is 13 residues. The CDR3 DNA is TGTGCCAGCAGCTCGGGGGGGACAGATACGCAGTATTTT. This encodes CASSSGGTDTQYF.

The chain combines TRBV30 with TRBJ1-2; no definite D call. Per the germline V gene, CDR1 is GTSNPN and CDR2 is SVGIG (reference sequence). Between the trimmed V and J ends, which lost 8 bases and 4 bases, there was a span of 11 bases. The CDR3 covers 11 residues. This CDR3 is CATRSSYGYTF. In DNA form, the CDR3 reads TGTGCCACCCGCAGTTCCTATGGCTACACCTTC.

J is TRBJ2-4 and V is TRBV27; 10 bases align to TRBD1. V shed 5 bases and J 4 bases; nucleotides not matched to a gene: 11. The CDR3 length is 17 residues. Germline V gives CDR1 MNHEY, CDR2 SMNVEV (reference sequence). CDR3 sequence reads: CASSPRDRGRSKNIQYF. In DNA form, the CDR3 reads TGTGCCAGCAGTCCCCGGGACAGGGGTCGCTCGAAAAACATTCAGTACTTC.

This rearrangement joins TRBV3-1 (or the pseudogene TRBV3-2) to TRBJ2-1; maybe TRBD1 (6 bases). The V end lost 1 base, the J end lost 7 bases, and 17 bases lay between the germline ends. This CDR3 comprises 16 residues. Looked up from germline, CDR1 is LGHDT and CDR2 is YNNKEL (reference sequence). The CDR3 DNA follows: TGTGCCAGCAGCCAAGGGCACAGGGCCGAAGTTAATGAGCAGTTCTTC. Translation gives CASSQGHRAEVNEQFF.

The rearrangement joins TRBV11-3 to TRBJ1-1, with a weak D call TRBD1 (5 bases). This CDR3 contains 16 residues. Trimming left V 0 bases short and J 4 bases short, with 15 bases between. Germline CDR1 reads SGHNT; CDR2 reads YENEEA. CDR3 in DNA: TGTGCCAGCAGCTTAGAGGGGCAGGTGAAGGGCACTGAAGCTTTCTTT. Translation gives CASSLEGQVKGTEAFF.

This chain uses TRBV2 with TRBJ1-3; maybe TRBD1 (6 bases). The length of the CDR3 is 18 residues. Trimming took off 5 bases at V and 0 bases at J, with 20 bases between the two ends. Germline assignment: CDR1 SNHLY and CDR2 FYNNEI. The CDR3 nucleotides read TGTGCCAGCAGTCTCTTTCCCCCCGGGACACGCTCTGGAAACACCATATATTTT. Its protein is CASSLFPPGTRSGNTIYF.

In its sample, this clone was seen once. This chain joins TRBV12-3 or TRBV12-4 and TRBJ2-7, with D possibly TRBD1 on 5 matching bases. The CDR3 is 13 residues long. V was trimmed by 6 bases and J by 3 bases, leaving 12 bases between them. In DNA, the CDR3 is TGTGCCAGCAGGTCGACAGCGCACTACGAGCAGTACTTC. This gives the protein CASRSTAHYEQYF.

V gene TRBV9 combines with J gene TRBJ2-3, with D possibly matching TRBD1 (8 bases). The germline gives CDR1 SGDLS, CDR2 YYNGEE. Deletions cut 0 bases from V and 2 bases from J, with 13 bases between. The CDR3 loop spans 16 amino acids. The CDR3 sequence: CASSVEQGGITDTQYF. CDR3 DNA: TGTGCCAGCAGCGTAGAACAGGGGGGGATCACAGATACGCAGTATTTT.

This chain uses TRBV28 with TRBJ2-2, with D unclear. CDR3 length equals 14 residues. CDR1 and CDR2 (germline): MDHEN, SYDVKM. The V and J ends lost 1 base and 1 base respectively, with 4 bases between them. CDR3 amino acids: CASSLSWNTGELFF. CDR3 bases: TGTGCCAGCAGTTTATCTTGGAACACCGGGGAGCTGTTTTTT.